This TCR beta chain was profiled in a study of blood T cell repertoires in COVID-19. This CDR3 spans 15 amino acids. Germline loops: CDR1 MDHEN, CDR2 SYDVKM. With V trimmed by 3 bases and J by 1 base, 4 bases remained unmatched. Here immunoSEQ multiplex PCR was the method, and the copy in TCRdb shows in-frame clones only, minus some. The sample has 99,000 or so clones, around 86% seen once. Sequencing was done on a sample of peripheral blood. The J gene is TRBJ2-5, the V gene TRBV28; 8 nucleotides align to TRBD2. This sequence was found in a man in his fifties or sixties with acute or convalescent COVID-19. The CDR3 coding sequence is TGTGCCAGCAGTTTTGCGGGGGGCGGCCAAGAGACCCAGTACTTC. Translation gives CASSFAGGGQETQYF.